These T cell receptor beta chains were read from a single sample in a study of T cell changes during pregnancy in multiple sclerosis. Profiling relied on immunoSEQ multiplex PCR, and the TCRdb table lists in-frame clones only, not all of them. Of over 30,000 clones detected, just over 90% appear once; the ten largest clones hold around 0.73%. The material was CD4+ T cells from peripheral blood mononuclear cells, obtained in the third trimester of pregnancy. These receptors were taken from a female donor with multiple sclerosis, enrolled in a pregnancy study. CDR3s include the opening cysteine and the closing phenylalanine or tryptophan. D genes are given only for firm matches. Some rows have no size entry. The others give once, few or many, or a class for an expanded clone.

D gene: TRBD1; V gene: TRBV6-4; J gene: TRBJ1-1; clone size: -; CDR3 protein: CASSDAPNRGWTEAFF; CDR3 DNA: TGTGCCAGCAGTGACGCGCCGAACAGGGGTTGGACTGAAGCTTTCTTT
D gene: TRBD2; V gene: TRBV7-7; J gene: TRBJ2-7; clone size: -; CDR3 protein: CASSTGTSYEQYF; CDR3 DNA: TGTGCTAGCAGTACCGGGACTAGCTACGAGCAGTACTTC
D gene: TRBD1; V gene: TRBV7-2; J gene: TRBJ1-1; clone size: -; CDR3 protein: CASSARDRWAFGNTEAFF; CDR3 DNA: TGTGCCAGCAGCGCACGGGACAGATGGGCTTTTGGGAACACTGAAGCTTTCTTT
D gene: -; V gene: TRBV28; J gene: TRBJ1-5; clone size: -; CDR3 protein: CASSLPGTPLQPQHF; CDR3 DNA: TGTGCCAGCAGTCTCCCCGGGACACCCCTTCAGCCCCAGCATTTT
D gene: TRBD2; V gene: TRBV11-2; J gene: TRBJ2-7; clone size: once; CDR3 protein: CASSAGLAGEQYF; CDR3 DNA: TGTGCCAGCAGCGCGGGACTAGCTGGCGAGCAGTACTTC
D gene: TRBD2; V gene: TRBV30; J gene: TRBJ2-1; clone size: -; CDR3 protein: CAWSVWPAGNNEQFF; CDR3 DNA: TGTGCCTGGAGTGTATGGCCAGCGGGAAACAATGAGCAGTTCTTC
D gene: -; V gene: TRBV5-4; J gene: TRBJ1-2; clone size: -; CDR3 protein: CASSSAGRIVYGYTF; CDR3 DNA: TGTGCCAGCAGCTCGGCAGGCCGGATCGTCTATGGCTACACCTTC
D gene: TRBD1; V gene: TRBV7-7; J gene: TRBJ2-5; clone size: -; CDR3 protein: CASSLRPGQGRETQYF; CDR3 DNA: TGTGCTAGCAGCTTAAGGCCGGGACAGGGTCGAGAGACCCAGTACTTC
D gene: -; V gene: TRBV18; J gene: TRBJ2-5; clone size: -; CDR3 protein: CASSGGPQETQYF; CDR3 DNA: TGTGCCAGCTCAGGTGGGCCCCAAGAGACCCAGTACTTC
D gene: TRBD2; V gene: TRBV28; J gene: TRBJ2-5; clone size: -; CDR3 protein: CASSFRGGETQYF; CDR3 DNA: TGTGCCAGCAGTTTTCGGGGGGGAGAGACCCAGTACTTC
D gene: -; V gene: TRBV13; J gene: TRBJ1-2; clone size: -; CDR3 protein: CASSLGLWTDNYGYTF; CDR3 DNA: TGTGCCAGCAGCTTAGGCCTTTGGACAGATAACTATGGCTACACCTTC
D gene: TRBD1; V gene: TRBV10-1; J gene: TRBJ1-1; clone size: -; CDR3 protein: CASSGQENTEAFF; CDR3 DNA: TGCGCCAGCAGCGGACAGGAGAACACTGAAGCTTTCTTT
D gene: -; V gene: TRBV6-1; J gene: TRBJ1-4; clone size: -; CDR3 protein: CASSSGQPNEKLFF; CDR3 DNA: TGTGCCAGCAGTTCCGGACAGCCTAATGAAAAACTGTTTTTT
D gene: -; V gene: TRBV2; J gene: TRBJ2-1; clone size: -; CDR3 protein: CASSVENEQFF; CDR3 DNA: TGTGCCAGCAGTGTCGAGAATGAGCAGTTCTTC
D gene: TRBD2; V gene: TRBV7-2; J gene: TRBJ2-5; clone size: -; CDR3 protein: CASSRGTTETQYF; CDR3 DNA: TGTGCCAGCAGCCGAGGGACTACTGAGACCCAGTACTTC
D gene: TRBD2; V gene: TRBV30; J gene: TRBJ2-7; clone size: once; CDR3 protein: CAWGALLAGFYEQYF; CDR3 DNA: TGTGCCTGGGGGGCCCTACTAGCGGGTTTCTACGAGCAGTACTTC
D gene: TRBD2; V gene: TRBV5-1; J gene: TRBJ2-2; clone size: -; CDR3 protein: CASSLNLAGSGGELFF; CDR3 DNA: TGCGCCAGCAGCTTGAATCTAGCGGGATCTGGCGGGGAGCTGTTTTTT
D gene: TRBD1; V gene: TRBV7-2; J gene: TRBJ1-2; clone size: -; CDR3 protein: CASSLGPARGLSGYTF; CDR3 DNA: TGTGCCAGCAGCTTAGGTCCAGCCAGGGGGCTCAGTGGCTACACCTTC
D gene: TRBD2; V gene: TRBV11-2; J gene: TRBJ2-7; clone size: -; CDR3 protein: CASRTSGNYEQYF; CDR3 DNA: TGTGCCAGCAGGACTAGCGGGAACTACGAGCAGTACTTC
D gene: -; V gene: TRBV4-1; J gene: TRBJ2-7; clone size: -; CDR3 protein: CASSQNRAGTVYEQYF; CDR3 DNA: TGCGCCAGCAGCCAAAACAGGGCCGGAACCGTTTACGAGCAGTACTTC
D gene: -; V gene: TRBV30; J gene: TRBJ1-6; clone size: once; CDR3 protein: CAWSVITEGSPLHF; CDR3 DNA: TGTGCCTGGAGTGTAATAACAGAGGGTTCACCCCTCCACTTT
D gene: TRBD1; V gene: TRBV11-2; J gene: TRBJ2-7; clone size: -; CDR3 protein: CASSSNRDSSYEQYF; CDR3 DNA: TGTGCCAGCAGCTCGAACCGGGACAGCTCCTACGAGCAGTACTTC
D gene: TRBD2; V gene: TRBV6-6; J gene: TRBJ2-5; clone size: -; CDR3 protein: CASGGGYGETQYF; CDR3 DNA: TGTGCCAGCGGGGGGGGGTACGGGGAGACCCAGTACTTC
D gene: TRBD2; V gene: TRBV27; J gene: TRBJ2-1; clone size: -; CDR3 protein: CASSLFRRRLSGTSDFSYNEQFF; CDR3 DNA: TGTGCCAGCAGTTTATTCCGGCGGCGACTCTCCGGGACTAGCGACTTTTCCTACAATGAGCAGTTCTTC
D gene: -; V gene: TRBV27; J gene: TRBJ1-1; clone size: -; CDR3 protein: CASHYSPGGRAFF; CDR3 DNA: TGTGCCAGCCATTACAGCCCGGGGGGGAGGGCTTTCTTT
D gene: TRBD1; V gene: TRBV6-5; J gene: TRBJ2-1; clone size: -; CDR3 protein: CASSSTDRGRFF; CDR3 DNA: TGTGCCAGCAGTTCAACGGACAGGGGGCGTTTCTTC
D gene: -; V gene: TRBV28; J gene: TRBJ1-3; clone size: -; CDR3 protein: CASGSGTLTRNTIYF; CDR3 DNA: TGTGCCAGCGGATCCGGGACACTCACTCGAAACACCATATATTTT
D gene: TRBD1; V gene: TRBV5-1; J gene: TRBJ1-3; clone size: -; CDR3 protein: CASSFDRGGDTIYF; CDR3 DNA: TGCGCCAGCAGCTTTGACAGGGGAGGTGACACCATATATTTT
D gene: TRBD1; V gene: TRBV5-4; J gene: TRBJ1-2; clone size: -; CDR3 protein: CASSSKTGNYGYTF; CDR3 DNA: TGTGCCAGCAGCTCTAAGACAGGGAACTATGGCTACACCTTC
D gene: -; V gene: TRBV18; J gene: TRBJ1-4; clone size: -; CDR3 protein: CASSTSGGFDEKLFF; CDR3 DNA: TGTGCCAGCTCAACCAGCGGGGGCTTCGATGAAAAACTGTTTTTT
D gene: TRBD2; V gene: TRBV5-4; J gene: TRBJ2-5; clone size: -; CDR3 protein: CASSLVAGETQYF; CDR3 DNA: TGTGCCAGCAGCTTGGTAGCGGGAGAGACCCAGTACTTC
D gene: -; V gene: TRBV7-9; J gene: TRBJ2-7; clone size: few; CDR3 protein: CASSLEGLYEQYF; CDR3 DNA: TGTGCCAGCAGCTTAGAGGGGCTCTACGAGCAGTACTTC
D gene: TRBD2; V gene: TRBV7-3; J gene: TRBJ2-7; clone size: -; CDR3 protein: CASSLTSYHEQYF; CDR3 DNA: TGTGCCAGCAGCTTGACTAGCTACCACGAGCAGTACTTC
D gene: -; V gene: TRBV5-1; J gene: TRBJ1-3; clone size: -; CDR3 protein: CASSQVTGQNSGNTIYF; CDR3 DNA: TGCGCCAGCAGCCAGGTTACCGGACAGAACTCTGGAAACACCATATATTTT
D gene: -; V gene: TRBV30; J gene: TRBJ1-3; clone size: -; CDR3 protein: CAWSKGQRSGNTIYF; CDR3 DNA: TGTGCCTGGAGTAAAGGACAGCGCTCTGGAAACACCATATATTTT
D gene: -; V gene: TRBV27; J gene: TRBJ1-3; clone size: once; CDR3 protein: CASSTDRRAGNTIYF; CDR3 DNA: TGTGCCAGCAGTACTGACAGGCGGGCCGGAAACACCATATATTTT
D gene: -; V gene: TRBV28; J gene: TRBJ1-1; clone size: -; CDR3 protein: CATVPPAKTRAFF; CDR3 DNA: TGTGCCACCGTCCCGCCAGCTAAGACGCGGGCTTTCTTT
D gene: -; V gene: TRBV18; J gene: TRBJ2-7; clone size: -; CDR3 protein: CASSPTSDTYEQYF; CDR3 DNA: TGTGCCAGCTCCCCAACCAGCGATACCTACGAGCAGTACTTC
D gene: TRBD1; V gene: TRBV5-6; J gene: TRBJ2-7; clone size: -; CDR3 protein: CASSLPGTGRVEQYF; CDR3 DNA: TGTGCCAGCAGCTTGCCTGGGACAGGGAGGGTCGAGCAGTACTTC
D gene: -; V gene: TRBV5-1; J gene: TRBJ2-7; clone size: -; CDR3 protein: CASSPGGEGEQYF; CDR3 DNA: TGCGCCAGCAGCCCCGGGGGTGAGGGCGAGCAGTACTTC
D gene: TRBD2; V gene: TRBV27; J gene: TRBJ2-3; clone size: -; CDR3 protein: CASSLWLAGGPNAQYF; CDR3 DNA: TGTGCCAGCAGTTTATGGCTAGCGGGAGGCCCAAACGCGCAGTATTTT
D gene: -; V gene: TRBV9; J gene: TRBJ2-5; clone size: few; CDR3 protein: CASSPWTAQETQYF; CDR3 DNA: TGTGCCAGCAGCCCTTGGACAGCCCAAGAGACCCAGTACTTC
D gene: TRBD1; V gene: TRBV28; J gene: TRBJ2-7; clone size: -; CDR3 protein: CASSLTLTGGRYEQYF; CDR3 DNA: TGTGCCAGCAGTCTCACCCTGACAGGGGGCAGGTACGAGCAGTACTTC
D gene: -; V gene: TRBV11-2; J gene: TRBJ2-1; clone size: -; CDR3 protein: CASSLRPGQNNEQFF; CDR3 DNA: TGTGCCAGCAGCCTGCGGCCGGGACAAAACAATGAGCAGTTCTTC
D gene: TRBD1; V gene: TRBV29-1; J gene: TRBJ2-1; clone size: once; CDR3 protein: CSVSDRGLGYNEQFF; CDR3 DNA: TGCAGCGTCTCGGACAGGGGGCTCGGCTACAATGAGCAGTTCTTC
D gene: TRBD2; V gene: TRBV7-6; J gene: TRBJ2-3; clone size: -; CDR3 protein: CASSPGLAGSTDTQYF; CDR3 DNA: TGTGCCAGCAGCCCGGGACTAGCGGGGAGCACAGATACGCAGTATTTT
D gene: -; V gene: TRBV30; J gene: TRBJ2-7; clone size: -; CDR3 protein: CAWSVDKRGVEQYF; CDR3 DNA: TGTGCCTGGAGTGTCGATAAGCGCGGTGTCGAGCAGTACTTC
D gene: TRBD1; V gene: TRBV5-4; J gene: TRBJ1-2; clone size: -; CDR3 protein: CASRVQGVLNYGYTF; CDR3 DNA: TGTGCCAGCAGGGTACAGGGGGTACTGAACTATGGCTACACCTTC
D gene: TRBD2; V gene: TRBV5-4; J gene: TRBJ2-1; clone size: -; CDR3 protein: CASSLGTSGTLYNEQFF; CDR3 DNA: TGTGCCAGCAGCCTCGGGACTAGCGGGACTTTATACAATGAGCAGTTCTTC
D gene: -; V gene: TRBV29-1; J gene: TRBJ2-1; clone size: -; CDR3 protein: CSVSPTGSSSYNEQFF; CDR3 DNA: TGCAGCGTTTCACCTACAGGCTCGAGCTCCTACAATGAGCAGTTCTTC
D gene: TRBD2; V gene: TRBV27; J gene: TRBJ2-3; clone size: -; CDR3 protein: CASSLLGLVTDTQYF; CDR3 DNA: TGTGCCAGCAGTTTATTGGGACTAGTCACAGATACGCAGTATTTT
D gene: -; V gene: TRBV28; J gene: TRBJ1-2; clone size: -; CDR3 protein: CASSLPSGIHYGYTF; CDR3 DNA: TGTGCCAGCAGTTTACCTTCAGGGATACACTATGGCTACACCTTC
D gene: -; V gene: TRBV6-5; J gene: TRBJ2-7; clone size: -; CDR3 protein: CASSYSRGHYEQYF; CDR3 DNA: TGTGCCAGCAGTTACTCGCGTGGGCACTACGAGCAGTACTTC
D gene: -; V gene: TRBV10-2; J gene: TRBJ2-3; clone size: -; CDR3 protein: CASGTGSRDTQYF; CDR3 DNA: TGCGCCAGCGGAACAGGGTCGAGGGATACGCAGTATTTT
D gene: -; V gene: TRBV6-6; J gene: TRBJ1-5; clone size: -; CDR3 protein: CASSQRPGNQPQHF; CDR3 DNA: TGTGCCAGCAGCCAGCGGCCGGGGAATCAGCCCCAGCATTTT
D gene: TRBD2; V gene: TRBV4-2; J gene: TRBJ2-1; clone size: -; CDR3 protein: CASSQLPPGTMSLDEQFF; CDR3 DNA: TGTGCCAGCAGCCAACTCCCGCCAGGGACTATGTCGTTGGATGAGCAGTTCTTC